The clone carrying this T cell receptor beta chain came up a few times. The target antigen is unknown. The data originate from a study of early T cells in non-severe SARS-CoV-2 infection. Overall study: With bulk RNA from unsorted whole blood as input, sequencing yielded unpaired chains.

Germline V gene lookup returns CDR1 SGHDN and CDR2 FVKESK. J was trimmed by 8 bases and V by 4 bases; bases with no gene match: 8. The CDR3 consists of 15 residues. Attachment of unique molecular identifiers to individual cDNA molecules was performed. Via MiXCR, TCRdb re-called the 5' RACE reads, giving one row per CDR3 protein. The data hold 65,000 to 80,000 distinct CDR3 sequences, with 13% observed a single time. Broader study findings: VDJdb matching, biased toward anti-spike CD8 responses, missed private and CD4 specificities.

Source material: whole blood. V gene TRBV14 combines with J gene TRBJ2-1; TRBD1 aligns across 10 bases. This sequence originates from an adult who was a healthcare worker with PCR-confirmed SARS-CoV-2 infection or an uninfected control (not recorded which). The CDR3 DNA follows: TGTGCCAGCAGCCGGACAGGGGGTAGGATAGATGAGCAGTTCTTC. This codes for CASSRTGGRIDEQFF.